The sample holds one count of the clone carrying this T cell receptor (beta chain). The antigen is unknown. The CDR3 contains 12 residues. The V gene lost 3 bases and the J gene lost 3 bases, with 7 bases spanning the gap. Per germline, CDR1 GTSNPN and CDR2 SVGIG (reference sequence). Profiling relied on immunoSEQ multiplex PCR, and the TCRdb table lists in-frame clones only, not all of them. The sample carries roughly 460,000 clones, 80% to 90% recorded once. This entry is derived from a study of Ad26.COV2.S vaccination and SARS-CoV-2 variants. Overall study context: The donor was enrolled in the Ad26.COV2.S arm of the COV1001 trial. Once or twice, 56 days apart, Ad26.COV2.S was delivered intramuscularly. Study results and limitations: Placebo recipients had lower spike-specific TCR breadth than vaccine recipients. There was reportedly substantial breadth in spike-specific CD8+ and CD4+ T cell responses after vaccination.

Treatment given: roughly 18 received Ad26.COV2.S at low or high dose, single or two shots; several received placebo; per-sample allocation not given. It was on day 63 after the first vaccine or placebo injection that samples were taken. Source: peripheral blood, taken in a trial of Ad26.COV2.S vaccine versus placebo. The chain uses TRBV30 and TRBJ2-3; D possibly corresponds to TRBD2 (5 bases). This TCR came from a person aged 18-65 years who received the Ad26.COV2.S COVID-19 vaccine or a placebo. CDR3 amino acids: CAWRRETDTQYF. The CDR3 DNA follows: TGTGCCTGGAGGAGGGAGACAGATACGCAGTATTTT.